A single T cell receptor (beta chain) is shown here with its context. In the original analysis: Nucleated cell number was recorded as an estimate derived from reference gene primer amplification. TCRdb's copy holds only in-frame clones and misses some; the assay was immunoSEQ multiplex PCR. V and J calls and clone size are as listed in that table; D and trimming were resolved from the DNA. The profile shows around 220,000 clones, 70% to 90% of them singletons. This specimen comes from a study of blood T cell repertoires in COVID-19. The CDR3 covers 16 residues. Germline assignment: CDR1 SGHVS and CDR2 FNYEAQ. V dropped 4 bases and J dropped 4; count of bases not matched to a gene: 8.

The sample taken for sequencing was peripheral blood. The chain combines TRBV7-6 with TRBJ1-4; TRBD1 agrees at 8 bases. This clonotype was obtained from a woman aged 45-59 years with acute or convalescent COVID-19. The CDR3 sequence: CASSSPGGQGNEKLFF. CDR3 DNA: TGTGCCAGCAGCTCTCCCGGAGGACAGGGTAATGAAAAACTGTTTTTT.